The clone carrying this TCR beta chain ranks as medium-sized (0.01 to 0.1%). As yet, its antigen is unknown. The sample comes from a study of read filtering for tumor transcriptome and immune sequencing. Overall study findings and caveats: About four fifths of IR-seq clonotypes had a single read, yet these held about 3.5% of reads.

From approximately 400 ng of RNA, a library with molecular barcoded alpha/delta and beta/gamma adaptors was made. TCRdb ran MiXCR on the reads and lists one entry per CDR3 protein. The sample has around 41,000 distinct CDR3 sequences; 14% are singletons. The sequencing sample was made of a population of CD138-negative cells sorted from bone marrow. The receptor was isolated from a donor at least 40 years old with multiple myeloma.

The CDR3 DNA reads TGCGCCAGCAGCCAAGGCCAGGGGCCCTCCAATGAGCAGTTCTTC. Translated: CASSQGQGPSNEQFF. The chain employs TRBV4-3 and TRBJ2-1, with a weak D call TRBD1 (6 bases). Germline assignment: CDR1 LGHNA and CDR2 YSLEER. The ends were cut back, 1 base at V and 6 bases at J, with 13 bases in the middle. This CDR3 is 15 amino acids long.